Many counts were recorded for the clone carrying this TCR beta chain. Its antigen is not identified. This sample stems from a study of CD8 T cells in ankylosing spondylitis. Findings and caveats of the study: Several of the motif variants were reported before in synovial fluid and blood from reactive arthritis. The study looked at matched synovial fluid samples from ankylosing spondylitis patients. Disease-linked clones were reported to be significantly enriched there. In ankylosing spondylitis blood, a motif of roughly eight highly homologous TCR beta variants appeared characteristic.

Quantitative 5'-RACE with molecular barcodes was used to make the TCR beta libraries. TCRdb recomputed calls from the 5' RACE reads with MiXCR, one row per CDR3 protein. This sample has 150,000 to 200,000 distinct CDR3 sequences; 15% to 20% occur once, and the top ten carry 4.3%. The CDR3 runs 14 residues. The V gene's germline CDR1 is SQVTM and CDR2 ANQGSEA. V gave up 7 bases and J gave up 3 bases; unmatched junction bases: 9. The clonotype comes from a male donor between 5 and 35 years old with ankylosing spondylitis or in good health (not recorded which). V gene TRBV29-1 combines with J gene TRBJ2-3; the match to TRBD1 covers 8 bases. The sequenced sample consisted of blood, either unsorted or a sorted T cell fraction (not recorded which). The CDR3 DNA reads as TGCAGCGCTAGGACAGGGTTTGTAACAGATACGCAGTATTTT. Translated, it gives CSARTGFVTDTQYF.